This T cell receptor beta chain emerged from a study of T cells in Graves' hyperthyroidism and ophthalmopathy. It was RNA transcripts that yielded the amplified TCR beta CDR3 regions. An initial round of RT-PCR targeting the TCR CDR3 relied on the HTBI primer set. TCRdb analysed the multiplex PCR reads with MiXCR anew, one entry per CDR3 protein. The table includes roughly 380,000 distinct CDR3 sequences, about a fifth detected once. Germline assignment: CDR1 MRHNA and CDR2 SNTAGT. The germline V and J ends were trimmed by 0 bases and 8 bases, with 16 bases remaining between them. CDR3 length equals 15 residues. A lack of ophthalmopathy progression within 18 months defined stable Graves' hyperthyroidism. Diagnosis relied on clinical symptoms, serum thyroxine and TRAb, thyroid ultrasound and orbital computed tomography. General observations from the study: By a 13 V-J model, ophthalmopathy was set apart from stable hyperthyroidism.

This clonotype was seen many times. Its antigen is as yet unknown. V is TRBV6-4 and J is TRBJ1-2; D unclear. The sample was blood. The receptor comes from a woman between 18 and 29 years old with Graves' hyperthyroidism. CDR3 sequence (DNA): TGTGCCAGCAGTGACTCTGGGGAGGACGTCCGGGGCTACACCTTC. Its translation is CASSDSGEDVRGYTF.